Detailed here is one TCR beta chain. This PCR relied on a set of 60 Vbeta primers and 13 Jbeta primers. Measured with immunoSEQ multiplex PCR; TCRdb has only the in-frame clones, and not every one. The data show over 150,000 clones, 73% seen once. The CDR3 is made up of 15 amino acids. The V end lost 3 bases, the J end lost 1 base, and 12 bases lay between the germline ends. CDR1 is SGHRS, CDR2 YFSETQ, per germline. The sample is drawn from a study of cytomegalovirus exposure and HLA in healthy donors. J is TRBJ2-3 and V is TRBV5-1; a possible D gene is TRBD2 (5 bases). The sequenced material came from PBMCs. The source is a woman between 18 and 29 years old in good health and CMV-seropositive. DNA for the CDR3: TGCGCCAGCAGCTCACTAGGAACAGGCACAGATACGCAGTATTTT. Its translation: CASSSLGTGTDTQYF. The whole variable domain, filled in from reference TRBV5-1 and TRBJ2-3, reads KAGVTQTPRYLIKTRGQQVTLSCSPISGHRSVSWYQQTPGQGLQFLFEYFSETQRNKGNFPGRFSGRQFSNSRSEMNVSTLELGDSALYLCASSSLGTGTDTQYFGPGTRLTVL.